This passage covers 10 T cell receptor beta chains from one sample sequenced in a study of cytotoxic CD8 clonotypes in ibrutinib-treated CLL. Data came from immunoSEQ multiplex PCR; TCRdb stores just in-frame clones and leaves some out. The sample lists tens of thousands of clones, roughly 86% seen once, with roughly 5% in the top ten. Sample: PBMCs, taken before ibrutinib treatment. The receptors stem from a human donor with chronic lymphocytic leukemia.

The CDR3 DNA reads as TGCAGCGTTTGGACAGACCCTAACTATGGCTACACCTTC. It codes for CSVWTDPNYGYTF. This sequence joins TRBV29-1 and TRBJ1-2; D might be TRBD1 (6 bases). The CDR3 contains 13 residues. Trimming removed 5 bases from V and 0 bases from J, with 10 bases in between. Germline V gene data show CDR1 as SQVTM and CDR2 as ANQGSEA.

The rearrangement joins TRBV5-1 to TRBJ2-5; D is possibly TRBD1 (6 bases). CDR1 and CDR2 from the germline V gene are SGHRS and YFSETQ. This CDR3 spans 16 amino acids. Trimming shortened V by 1 base and J by 0 bases, and 13 bases separated the two germline ends. Written as DNA, the CDR3 is TGCGCCAGCAGCTTGTACCGGGACACCTACCAAGAGACCCAGTACTTC. Translated, it gives CASSLYRDTYQETQYF.

The chain joins TRBV2 to TRBJ1-2; 10 bases are a match to TRBD1. The CDR3 has 12 amino acids. Germline trimming cut 9 bases from V and 8 bases from J; bases unmatched to any gene: 6. Per the germline V gene, CDR1 is SNHLY and CDR2 is FYNNEI. CDR3 DNA sequence: TGTGCCAGTGGGACAGGGGAGCGAGGCTACACCTTC. Translation: CASGTGERGYTF.

This clone was observed a single time. The rearrangement links TRBV7-6 to TRBJ2-7; unclear D gene. The CDR3 length is 14 residues. Trimming stripped 1 base from V and 4 bases from J, with 11 bases between. CDR1 and CDR2 from the germline V gene are SGHVS and FNYEAQ. The CDR3 DNA reads as TGTGCCAGCAGCTTAGAAGACGGAACTTACGAGCAGTACTTC. Protein: CASSLEDGTYEQYF. The full variable domain, its missing parts supplied by reference TRBV7-6 and TRBJ2-7, is GAGVSQSPRYKVTKRGQDVALRCDPISGHVSLYWYRQALGQGPEFLTYFNYEAQQDKSGLPNDRFSAERPEGSISTLTIQRTEQRDSAMYRCASSLEDGTYEQYFGPGTRLTVT.

This chain uses TRBV7-9 with TRBJ2-3; no definite D call. V shed 4 bases and J shed 2 bases, with 1 base lying between them. The CDR3 consists of 11 residues. From germline, CDR1 is SEHNR and CDR2 FQNEAQ (reference sequence). The CDR3 sequence: CASSSTDTQYF. CDR3 coding DNA: TGTGCCAGCAGCTCCACAGATACGCAGTATTTT.

This rearrangement joins TRBV11-1 to TRBJ1-2; D is uncertain. V was clipped by 1 base and J by 2 bases, with 8 bases between them. This CDR3 comprises 14 residues. Germline CDR1 reads SGHAT; CDR2 reads FQDESV (reference sequence). CDR3 sequence (DNA): TGTGCCAGCAGCTTAGACCGACAAAACTATGGCTACACCTTC. It codes for CASSLDRQNYGYTF. The full variable domain, its missing parts supplied by reference TRBV11-1 and TRBJ1-2, is EAEVAQSPRYKITEKSQAVAFWCDPISGHATLYWYRQILGQGPELLVQFQDESVVDDSQLPKDRFSAERLKGVDSTLKIQPAELGDSAMYLCASSLDRQNYGYTFGSGTRLTVV.

The chain carries TRBV7-8 and TRBJ2-4, with D tentatively TRBD1 (5 bases). The CDR3 totals 15 residues. V shed 3 bases and J shed 7 bases, with 16 bases lying between them. In germline, CDR1 is SGHVS, CDR2 FQNEAQ. The CDR3 DNA reads TGTGCCAGCAGCTTTCAGGGTGCTTTGGGTAACATTCAGTACTTC. Its protein is CASSFQGALGNIQYF. The full variable domain, completed using reference TRBV7-8 and TRBJ2-4, is GAGVSQSPRYKVAKRGQDVALRCDPISGHVSLFWYQQALGQGPEFLTYFQNEAQLDKSGLPSDRFFAERPEGSVSTLKIQRTQQEDSAVYLCASSFQGALGNIQYFGAGTRLSVL.

This sequence joins TRBV9 and TRBJ2-2; D unresolved. The ends were cut back, 0 bases at V and 6 bases at J, with 9 bases in the middle. Germline V lookup: CDR1 SGDLS, CDR2 YYNGEE. This CDR3 is built from 14 residues. CDR3 nucleotide sequence: TGTGCCAGCAGCGTAGGGCTCGGATCCGGGGAGCTGTTTTTT. Translation gives CASSVGLGSGELFF.

CDR3 DNA sequence: TGCGCCAGCAGCTGGGAACAGGGATACTATGGCTACACCTTC. Amino acids: CASSWEQGYYGYTF. V is TRBV5-1 and J is TRBJ1-2; a weak D match, TRBD1 (6 bases). This CDR3 has 14 residues. V was pared by 3 bases and J by 3 bases, with 12 bases between. In germline, CDR1 is SGHRS, CDR2 YFSETQ.

The chain employs TRBV7-9 and TRBJ2-5, with a tentative D call TRBD1 (5 bases). Germline CDR1 SEHNR, CDR2 FQNEAQ (reference sequence). With 5 bases removed from V and 2 bases from J, the gap between germline ends came to 9 bases. CDR3 length: 13 amino acids. The CDR3 loop reads CASSLDTQETQYF. Here the CDR3 DNA reads TGTGCCAGCAGCCTGGACACGCAAGAGACCCAGTACTTC.